The 22 T cell receptor beta chains in this list originate from one sample, sequenced in a study of T cell responses to AZD1222 COVID-19 vaccine (dated by TCRdb to about 2021). The library was prepared using the immunoSEQ multiplex PCR assay. Entries here come from immuneACCESS through TCRdb and include only in-frame sequences with V and J called. Some clones fail to appear in such tables; in the studies checked, an unresolved V gene covers under half of the shortfall, and the cause of the remainder is unknown. Here the sample has about 120,000 clones; roughly nine tenths occur a single time. The ten top clones hold approximately 4.2% of the sample. The sample's time point label, decoded: baseline before first vaccination. Sequenced here: peripheral blood, sampled on day 0 of AZD1222 vaccination. Receptor source: an adult in good health.

This clone has only a few counts. J is TRBJ1-1 and V is TRBV5-1; tentatively, D is TRBD1 (5 bases). Trimming shortened V by 3 bases and J by 3 bases, and 12 bases separated the two germline ends. There are 14 residues in the CDR3. Germline CDR1 is SGHRS and CDR2 is YFSETQ. The CDR3 loop reads CASSWGPDDTEAFF. The DNA for the CDR3 is TGCGCCAGCAGCTGGGGACCCGACGACACTGAAGCTTTCTTT. The complete variable domain, with remaining parts taken from reference TRBV5-1 and TRBJ1-1, reads KAGVTQTPRYLIKTRGQQVTLSCSPISGHRSVSWYQQTPGQGLQFLFEYFSETQRNKGNFPGRFSGRQFSNSRSEMNVSTLELGDSALYLCASSWGPDDTEAFFGQGTRLTVV.

The V and J genes are TRBV15 and TRBJ1-5; D remains unclear. Germline V gene sequence: CDR1 LNHNV, CDR2 YYDKDF (reference sequence). V was clipped by 1 base and J by 1 base, with 5 bases between them. The CDR3 covers 14 residues. DNA for the CDR3: TGTGCCACCAGCAGAGGACGGAGCAATCAGCCCCAGCATTTT. It specifies CATSRGRSNQPQHF.

This chain connects TRBV19 to TRBJ2-7; D possibly matches TRBD1 or TRBD2 (5 bases each). Germline assignment: CDR1 LNHDA and CDR2 SQIVND (reference sequence). This CDR3 spans 15 amino acids. Trimming took off 5 bases at V and 2 bases at J, with 16 bases between the two ends. The CDR3 region has the DNA TGTGCCAGTAGTGACCCCGGGGCAGGGACCTACGAGCAGTACTTC. The encoded protein is CASSDPGAGTYEQYF.

The chain has TRBV19 and TRBJ2-5; D tentatively reads TRBD1 or TRBD2 (5 bases each). V gave up 5 bases and J gave up 3 bases, with 10 bases separating them. CDR1 and CDR2 from the germline V gene are LNHDA and SQIVND (reference sequence). The CDR3 sequence is 13 residues long. CDR3 DNA sequence: TGTGCCAGTAGTGGGGACCTAAAAGAGACCCAGTACTTC. Translated, it gives CASSGDLKETQYF.

The chain uses TRBV6-7 and TRBJ2-1; D may be TRBD2 (7 bases). TRBV6-7 carries the ORF label, with uncertain function. The CDR3 is made up of 16 amino acids. The V end lost 3 bases, the J end lost 7 bases, and 19 bases lay between the germline ends. The CDR3 loop is CASSYLGGPRLNEQFF. The CDR3 DNA reads TGTGCCAGCAGTTATTTGGGGGGGCCACGGCTTAATGAGCAGTTCTTC.

This chain joins TRBV7-2 and TRBJ2-3; D ambiguous. The CDR3 is made up of 12 amino acids. Germline assignment: CDR1 SGHTA and CDR2 FQGNSA. Trimming cost V 5 bases and J 6 bases, with 9 bases left between them. This CDR3 reads CASSPRTDTQYF. The DNA for the CDR3 is TGTGCCAGCAGCCCGCGGACGGATACGCAGTATTTT.

This rearrangement joins TRBV6-4 to TRBJ2-6; 7 bases fit TRBD1. There are 15 residues in the CDR3. The V segment lost 8 bases and the J segment 0 bases; nucleotides outside the gene matches: 4. Germline lookup yields CDR1 MRHNA and CDR2 SNTAGT. CDR3 sequence: CASQPGGSGANVLTF. CDR3 coding DNA: TGTGCCAGCCAGCCAGGGGGCTCTGGGGCCAACGTCCTGACTTTC.

The chain uses TRBV27 and TRBJ2-7; weak D call: TRBD2 (5 bases). In germline, CDR1 is MNHEY, CDR2 SMNVEV (reference sequence). Trimming cost V 8 bases and J 3 bases, with 26 bases left between them. The CDR3 totals 17 residues. CDR3: CASSRIRETTADYEQYF. The CDR3 nucleotides read TGTGCCAGCTCGCGCATTCGTGAGACTACGGCCGACTACGAGCAGTACTTC.

V is TRBV24-1 and J is TRBJ1-4, with TRBD1 matching over 9 bases. J gave up 7 bases and V 9 bases, and 8 bases lay outside the gene matches. CDR1 is KGHDR and CDR2 is SFDVKD in the germline V gene. The CDR3 extends over 14 amino acids. The CDR3 loop reads CATQGDRVPEKLFF. The CDR3 DNA reads as TGTGCCACCCAAGGGGACAGGGTCCCTGAAAAACTGTTTTTT.

CDR3 bases: TGTGCCAGCAGCCCAGTAACAGACACTGAAGCTTTCTTT. Translated: CASSPVTDTEAFF. This chain connects TRBV7-9 to TRBJ1-1, with D uncertain. The V gene's germline CDR1 is SEHNR and CDR2 FQNEAQ (reference sequence). The V end lost 5 bases, the J end lost 3 bases, and 10 bases lay between the germline ends. The CDR3 loop spans 13 amino acids.

This rearrangement joins TRBV6-1 to TRBJ1-2; TRBD1 aligns across 7 bases. CDR3 length: 13 residues. Germline V gives CDR1 MNHNS, CDR2 SASEGT. Unmatched junction bases numbered 3, after V lost 3 bases and J lost 5 bases. This chain's CDR3 is CASSESQGYGYTF. The CDR3 nucleotides are TGTGCCAGCAGTGAGTCACAGGGGTATGGCTACACCTTC.

The chain employs TRBV18 and TRBJ1-4; 8 bases line up with TRBD1. Germline CDR1 is KGHSH and CDR2 is LQKENI. The V and J ends lost 5 bases and 17 bases, in that order; junction bases with no gene match: 7. The CDR3 totals 11 residues. The CDR3 coding sequence is TGTGCCAGCTCAACGGACAGGGCCATCTTTTTT. This translates into CASSTDRAIFF.

The J gene is TRBJ2-3, the V gene TRBV9; 8 bases are a match to TRBD2. V lost 0 bases and J lost 6; bases outside the gene matches: 9. CDR3 length: 16 residues. CDR1 and CDR2 from the germline V gene are SGDLS and YYNGEE. CDR3 amino acids: CASSVGVAGLGDTQYF. In DNA, the CDR3 is TGTGCCAGCAGCGTAGGGGTAGCGGGGCTGGGGGATACGCAGTATTTT.

The chain combines TRBV7-2 with TRBJ1-5; D possibly corresponds to TRBD1 (5 bases). This CDR3 is built from 14 residues. Germline V gene data show CDR1 as SGHTA and CDR2 as FQGNSA. V was pared by 4 bases and J by 5 bases, with 12 bases between. The CDR3 loop is CASSSRQTYQPQHF. Written as DNA, the CDR3 is TGTGCCAGCAGCTCAAGACAGACCTATCAGCCCCAGCATTTT.

The CDR3 reads CASSTDGNSGNTIYF. The CDR3 DNA is TGCGCCAGCAGCACGGACGGGAACTCTGGAAACACCATATATTTT. The genes are TRBV5-1 and TRBJ1-3; D is unresolved. There are 15 residues in the CDR3. The germline V gene has CDR1 SGHRS and CDR2 YFSETQ. The V end was cut by 4 bases, the J end by 0 bases, with 11 bases between.

The chain recombines TRBV29-1 with TRBJ1-2; D unresolved. Trimming removed 1 base at V and 4 bases at J, with 19 bases between. The germline CDR1 and CDR2 sequences are SQVTM and ANQGSEA. The CDR3 covers 16 residues. The chain's CDR3 is CSVEGLREAAVYGYTF. The CDR3 DNA follows: TGCAGCGTTGAAGGGCTACGTGAGGCTGCGGTCTATGGCTACACCTTC.

V is TRBV14 and J is TRBJ2-4; 10 bases are shared with TRBD2. Per the germline V gene, CDR1 is SGHDN and CDR2 is FVKESK. J was trimmed by 6 bases and V by 5 bases; bases with no gene match: 4. The length of the CDR3 is 14 residues. CDR3 sequence reads: CASSSSGGVNIQYF. For the CDR3, the DNA is TGTGCCAGCAGCTCCAGCGGGGGGGTAAACATTCAGTACTTC.

The chain links TRBV5-4 to TRBJ1-1; TRBD1 agrees at 7 bases. V dropped 4 bases and J dropped 1; count of bases not matched to a gene: 4. From germline, CDR1 is SGHNT and CDR2 YYREEE (reference sequence). The CDR3 spans 14 residues. The CDR3 sequence: CASSPGTANTEAFF. CDR3 coding DNA: TGTGCCAGCAGCCCGGGGACAGCGAACACTGAAGCTTTCTTT.

The V call is TRBV5-1, the J call TRBJ1-2; 9 nucleotides align to TRBD1. The germline gives CDR1 SGHRS, CDR2 YFSETQ. Trimming cost V 4 bases and J 8 bases; bases outside gene matches: 9. The CDR3 length is 14 residues. The CDR3 DNA reads TGCGCCAGCAGCAACAGGGGGCGAGTTGAGGGCTACACCTTC. Translated: CASSNRGRVEGYTF.

V and J are TRBV2 and TRBJ1-6; 7 bases are shared with TRBD1. Germline V gives CDR1 SNHLY, CDR2 FYNNEI. V lost 4 bases and J lost 6; bases outside the gene matches: 6. The CDR3 spans 15 residues. The CDR3 reads CASSGQGGFNSPLHF. CDR3 in DNA: TGTGCCAGCAGTGGTCAGGGGGGTTTTAATTCACCCCTCCACTTT.

V gene TRBV5-1 combines with J gene TRBJ2-7; D might be TRBD2 (5 bases). V lost 4 bases and J lost 4, with 15 bases in between. The CDR3 has 14 residues. Germline values: CDR1 SGHRS, CDR2 YFSETQ. CDR3 amino acids: CASSIVAREYEQYF. The DNA for the CDR3 is TGCGCCAGCAGCATTGTAGCGAGAGAGTACGAGCAGTACTTC.

The chain employs TRBV27 and TRBJ2-7, with TRBD2 matching over 8 bases. The J segment lost 0 bases and the V segment lost 5 bases, leaving 3 bases of the junction unmatched. There are 14 residues in the CDR3. Germline V gene sequence: CDR1 MNHEY, CDR2 SMNVEV (reference sequence). The CDR3 spells CASSPRGASYEQYF. CDR3 coding DNA: TGTGCCAGCAGTCCGCGGGGGGCCTCCTACGAGCAGTACTTC.